The present T cell receptor beta chain was sequenced within a study of shared clonotypes between healthy human individuals. About the research overall: Per-donor plates numbered three CD4 naive, three CD4 memory, two CD8 naive and one CD8 memory.

Whole-study results and caveats: Sampling covered blood only; tissue repertoires likely differ. Clonotype sharing among donors, it was expected, would be affected by sequencing depth. What naive subsets generally showed was a larger estimated richness than memory subsets showed.

CD45RO-negative, CCR7-positively selected cells formed the naive CD8 fraction, excluding terminally differentiated effector memory CD45RA+ cells. This clone was counted a single time. Antigen: not known. TCRdb keeps only in-frame clones here, not all; method: immunoSEQ multiplex PCR. The sample includes about 2 million clones, less than 95% of them seen just once. The CDR3 length is 16 residues. The chain joins TRBV12-2 to TRBJ1-5; TRBD1 reflects the table's D call only, with no check against the DNA. TRBV12-2 is classified as a pseudogene. Material: naive CD8+ T cells sorted from blood. This TCR was sampled from a man aged 18 to 29 in good health. CDR3 in amino acids: CASRLAPDRGAQPQHF. The CDR3, as DNA: TGTGCAAGTCGCTTAGCACCGGACAGGGGGGCTCAGCCCCAGCATTTT.